This TCR beta chain derives from a study of CD8 T cells in Susac syndrome. The CDR3 runs 19 residues. V was clipped by 1 base and J by 2 bases; unmatched bases: 13. Germline V gene data show CDR1 as SGHNT and CDR2 as YYREEE (reference sequence). Reverse transcription used 0.5 to 1 ug RNA and random hexamers. Amplification of TCR beta CDR3 across 54 Vbeta and 13 Jbeta was performed with immunoSEQ multiplex PCR. One entry per CDR3 protein results from TCRdb running MiXCR on the immunoSEQ multiplex PCR reads. The table has around 220,000 distinct CDR3 sequences, around 90% seen once. From blood CD8+ and CD4+ T cells, TCR beta sequences were generated. The multiple sclerosis control cohort comprised treatment-naive individuals presenting with stable or active relapsing-remitting disease. Through negative isolation, CD4+ and CD8+ T cells were obtained, while TEMRA cells were enriched using FACS.

The clonotype comes from a human donor with multiple sclerosis. Sequencing was performed on CD8+ T cells from PBMCs. The chain couples TRBV5-4 to TRBJ2-1; TRBD2 aligns across 9 bases. The CDR3 here is CASSLKGLATRRTYNEQFF. The CDR3 region has the DNA TGTGCCAGCAGCTTGAAGGGACTAGCCACCCGGAGGACCTACAATGAGCAGTTCTTC.